This T cell receptor beta chain originates from a study of T cells in Graves' hyperthyroidism and ophthalmopathy. Findings and limits, study-wide: Peripheral blood also featured most of the thyroid clonotypes expanded above 0.001.

Amplification targeted TCR beta CDR3 regions from RNA transcripts. HTBI primers were employed in a first-round RT-PCR of the TCR CDR3. TCRdb used MiXCR to reprocess the multiplex PCR reads, holding one entry per CDR3 protein. The sample carries approximately 400,000 distinct CDR3 sequences, approximately 17% recorded once. Regarding this clonotype: Its antigen is as yet unknown.

Looked up from germline, CDR1 is SGHAT and CDR2 is FQDESV (reference sequence). The CDR3 runs to 15 residues. V lost 5 bases and J lost 6, with 14 bases in between. This TCR was recovered from a man younger than 30 with Graves' ophthalmopathy. The V gene is TRBV11-1, the J gene TRBJ2-6, with D possibly being TRBD2 (5 bases). Sample: blood. CDR3 protein: CASSLLLGEANVLTF. For the CDR3, the DNA is TGTGCCAGCAGCCTTCTCTTGGGAGAGGCCAACGTCCTGACTTTC.